This passage covers 5 T cell receptor beta chains from one sample sequenced in a study of T cells in Graves' hyperthyroidism and ophthalmopathy. From RNA transcripts, TCR beta CDR3 regions were amplified. Initially, a first-round RT-PCR of the TCR CDR3 employed the HTBI primer set. One entry per CDR3 protein, called by TCRdb with MiXCR from the multiplex PCR reads. The sample has 450,000 to 700,000 distinct CDR3 sequences; around 45% are singletons. Source material: peripheral blood or thyroid tissue (not recorded which). The receptors stem from an adult woman with Graves' disease, either hyperthyroidism or ophthalmopathy (not recorded which).

The chain carries TRBV29-1 and TRBJ1-2, with D uncertain. Trimming removed 0 bases at V and 5 bases at J, with 10 bases between. Germline V CDR1 and CDR2: SQVTM, ANQGSEA. The CDR3 has 13 residues. CDR3 region: CSVEDNGIYGYTF. As DNA, the CDR3 is TGCAGCGTTGAAGATAATGGGATATATGGCTACACCTTC. The full variable domain, its missing parts supplied by reference TRBV29-1 and TRBJ1-2, is SAVISQKPSRDICQRGTSLTIQCQVDSQVTMMFWYRQQPGQSLTLIATANQGSEATYESGFVIDKFPISRPNLTFSTLTVSNMSPEDSSIYLCSVEDNGIYGYTFGSGTRLTVV.

This chain connects TRBV20-1 to TRBJ2-6, with D maybe TRBD2 (6 bases). The CDR3 is made up of 14 amino acids. The V and J ends lost 4 bases and 6 bases respectively, with 13 bases between them. CDR1 is DFQATT, CDR2 SNEGSKA, per germline (reference sequence). In nucleotides, the CDR3 is TGCAGTGCTACGGATCGGGGGTCGGCCAACGTCCTGACTTTC. Translating it yields CSATDRGSANVLTF.

The chain has TRBV20-1 and TRBJ1-5; 12 bases are shared with TRBD1. Germline CDR1 is DFQATT and CDR2 is SNEGSKA (reference sequence). The CDR3 is 16 amino acids. V was clipped by 6 bases and J by 7 bases; unmatched bases: 13. CDR3 in amino acids: CSALTGQGAYEQPQHF. CDR3 DNA sequence: TGCAGTGCCCTAACGGGACAGGGGGCCTACGAGCAGCCCCAGCATTTT.

The chain has TRBV29-1 and TRBJ1-4; D remains unclear. From germline, CDR1 is SQVTM and CDR2 ANQGSEA. V was shortened by 8 bases and J by 8 bases, with 12 bases between the two germline ends. The CDR3 totals 11 residues. Written as DNA, the CDR3 is TGCAGCACCCTAGAAGGGGAAAAACTGTTTTTT. As protein: CSTLEGEKLFF.

The chain recombines TRBV7-9 with TRBJ1-4, with TRBD1 matching 7 bases. With 4 bases clipped from V and 6 bases from J, the junction kept 8 bases outside the gene matches. The CDR3 runs 15 residues. Germline CDR1 SEHNR, CDR2 FQNEAQ (reference sequence). CDR3 residues: CASSSLTGNYEKLFF. In DNA form, the CDR3 reads TGTGCCAGCAGCTCGCTGACAGGGAACTATGAAAAACTGTTTTTT.